This TCR beta chain was sequenced in a study of T cell responses to AZD1222 COVID-19 vaccine (dated by TCRdb to the early 2020s). Study-wide context: AZD1222 recipients given second doses at about 4 weeks or at about 12 weeks were pooled, since spike-specific TCR depth and breadth were not found to differ between the two schedules. Trial participants were enrolled into age subgroups of 18-55, 56-69 and 70-plus years, which contained around 150, 28 and 57 TCR-sequenced participants, respectively. A total of around 240 trial participants underwent TCR sequencing, of whom some 210 received two doses of AZD1222 and about 25 received two doses of the MenACWY control vaccine. What the study reported, not specific to this receptor: CD4 TCRs associated with the vaccine covered the entire spike protein, and the dominant responses were in regions 160-218 and 743-854. The 56-69-year group was small, and its depth increase did not reach significance, likely because of low power. Because no day 14 peak-response samples were available, the repertoires could be characterized only after the peak T cell response. Participants were mostly white British and included more females than males, and it was suggested by the authors that clonal diversity may have been underestimated. Reportedly, almost half of the unique spike-specific TCRs recognized epitopes lying outside the regions that are mutated in the B.1.351 and B.1.1.7 variants. Spike-specific TCR breadth and depth rose significantly after two AZD1222 doses compared with day 0 and with MenACWY recipients. Only a handful of AZD1222 recipients were SARS-CoV-2 seropositive at baseline, limiting conclusions about previously exposed vaccinees.

The CDR3 regions of human TCRbeta chains were analyzed by immunosequencing. In the source study's methods: Repertoire TCRs were matched against a reference library of SARS-CoV-2-specific TCRs generated with the MIRA antigen-specificity platform. Breadth meant the fraction of unique TCRs that were SARS-CoV-2-associated, whereas depth meant the fraction of total T cells that were SARS-CoV-2-associated. Using the MIRA data, each spike-specific TCR was assigned both to the spike region to which the TCR was reactive and to a CD4 or CD8 class. Log10-transformed breadth and depth values were compared by one-way ANOVA with Sidak's multiple comparisons tests. Not all clones reach the TCRdb copy of this immuneACCESS table, which keeps in-frame sequences only. Checked studies attribute under half of the gap to unresolved V genes and leave the rest unexplained. D and trimming come from the DNA, and the V and J calls and clone size come from that table. The sample has over 130,000 clones on record, around 94% of them singletons. Roughly 1.2% of the sample belongs to the ten largest clones.

To note about this clone: Its antigen target is currently unknown. No qualities accompany the bases; no much larger clone lies one base away.

Interpreted using the paper, the time point label stands for: baseline before first vaccination. Vaccinee samples were obtained from the UK trials COV001 and COV002, which included a single-blind randomized controlled phase 2/3 trial of AZD1222 (ChAdOx1 nCoV-19) in healthy adults. For TCRbeta chain sequencing, PBMC samples from trial participants were taken at day 0 and at day 28 after the second dose. The cysteine opens and the phenylalanine closes a CDR3 of 16 amino acids. Of the read, only the CDR3 DNA is kept; its 48 bases are in frame from base 1. The germline V gene gives CDR1 as SGHVS and CDR2 as FNYEAQ. V is cut by 1 base and J by 0 bases, and the space between the germline ends is 10 bases.

The clonotype was recovered from an adult in good health. The chain is assembled from TRBV7-6 and TRBJ1-3, with the D gene not confidently named. Sequenced material: peripheral blood, taken on day 0 of AZD1222 vaccination. The CDR3 region: CASSLVGTDSGNTIYF. The DNA sequence follows: TGTGCCAGCAGCTTAGTGGGTACGGACTCTGGAAACACCATATATTTT.